The 22 T cell receptor beta chains below were found in one sample sequenced in a study of cytomegalovirus exposure and HLA in healthy donors. PCR employed 60 Vbeta and 13 Jbeta primers. Clones were sequenced by immunoSEQ multiplex PCR, and TCRdb holds only the in-frame ones, with some missing. Here the sample spans 100,000 or so clones, approximately 16% being singletons. Sequencing was carried out using PBMCs. All receptors derive from a female donor in good health and CMV-seronegative.

This clone was counted only a few times. The CDR3 is CASKDRETETQYF. The CDR3 bases are TGTGCCAGCAAAGACAGGGAGACGGAGACCCAGTACTTC. The chain recombines TRBV5-4 with TRBJ2-5, with 7 bases that match TRBD1. The V and J ends lost 6 bases and 5 bases, in that order; junction bases with no gene match: 7. Germline CDR1 reads SGHNT; CDR2 reads YYREEE (reference sequence). This CDR3 spans 13 amino acids.

The genes are TRBV29-1 and TRBJ1-5; TRBD1 might be the D (6 bases). From germline, CDR1 is SQVTM and CDR2 ANQGSEA. V lost 4 bases and J lost 5, with 12 bases in between. There are 13 residues in the CDR3. CDR3 region: CSVGDTEDQPQHF. The CDR3 nucleotides read TGCAGCGTTGGGGACACTGAGGATCAGCCCCAGCATTTT. Supplemented by reference TRBV29-1 and TRBJ1-5, the full variable domain reads SAVISQKPSRDICQRGTSLTIQCQVDSQVTMMFWYRQQPGQSLTLIATANQGSEATYESGFVIDKFPISRPNLTFSTLTVSNMSPEDSSIYLCSVGDTEDQPQHFGDGTRLSIL.

This chain links TRBV9 with TRBJ2-5; possibly TRBD2 for D (5 bases). The V and J ends lost 0 bases and 2 bases respectively, with 11 bases between them. This CDR3 is 15 amino acids long. Germline lookup yields CDR1 SGDLS and CDR2 YYNGEE. CDR3 in DNA: TGTGCCAGCAGCGTAGCGGGTAGCGCGCAAGAGACCCAGTACTTC. As protein: CASSVAGSAQETQYF.

This clone was found a few times. The V gene is TRBV7-9, the J gene TRBJ2-6; D is undetermined. From germline, CDR1 is SEHNR and CDR2 FQNEAQ (reference sequence). The CDR3 covers 15 residues. Trimming removed 5 bases from V and 2 bases from J, with 10 bases in between. The CDR3 loop reads CASSQPGTGANVLTF. The DNA of the CDR3 is TGTGCCAGCAGCCAGCCAGGAACTGGGGCCAACGTCCTGACTTTC.

The rearrangement links TRBV28 to TRBJ2-7; 8 bases line up with TRBD2. Per the germline V gene, CDR1 is MDHEN and CDR2 is SYDVKM. This CDR3 region has 15 residues. Losses at the gene ends were 5 bases for V and 2 bases for J; bases not matched to a gene: 8. The CDR3 DNA reads TGTGCCAGCAGTCCAATCGGGGGGGACGCCTACGAGCAGTACTTC. Translation gives CASSPIGGDAYEQYF.

The J gene is TRBJ2-1, the V gene TRBV6-5; perhaps TRBD1 as D (5 bases). Trimming pared 7 bases from V and 8 bases from J, leaving 18 bases between. The CDR3 covers 14 residues. The germline V gene has CDR1 MNHEY and CDR2 SVGAGI. CDR3 loop: CASTPNRFDDEQFF. The CDR3 nucleotides read TGTGCCAGCACCCCCAACAGGTTTGACGATGAGCAGTTCTTC.

This clone was seen only a few times. The gene calls are TRBV29-1 and TRBJ2-7, with 7 nucleotides matching TRBD1. Trimming took 3 bases from V and 5 from J; bases not matched to a gene: 4. Germline CDR1 reads SQVTM; CDR2 reads ANQGSEA. This CDR3 is built from 12 residues. CDR3 protein: CSVEIGGDEQYF. The DNA for the CDR3 is TGCAGCGTTGAGATAGGGGGCGACGAGCAGTACTTC.

The CDR3 nucleotides read TGTGCCAGCAGCTTGGCCTACGCAGGGCCCTACGAGCAGTACTTC. Translation gives CASSLAYAGPYEQYF. This chain uses TRBV5-6 with TRBJ2-7; perhaps TRBD1 as D (5 bases). The CDR3 is 15 amino acids. The V end was cut by 0 bases, the J end by 2 bases, with 12 bases between. Germline V lookup: CDR1 SGHDT, CDR2 YYEEEE. Together with reference TRBV5-6 and TRBJ2-7, the CDR3 gives the full variable domain: DAGVTQSPTHLIKTRGQQVTLRCSPKSGHDTVSWYQQALGQGPQFIFQYYEEEERQRGNFPDRFSGHQFPNYSSELNVNALLLGDSALYLCASSLAYAGPYEQYFGPGTRLTVT.

In its sample, this clone was seen a few times. J is TRBJ1-1 and V is TRBV5-1; TRBD1 is a possible D gene (5 bases). Germline V CDR1 and CDR2: SGHRS, YFSETQ. The CDR3 consists of 14 residues. V gave up 0 bases and J gave up 5 bases, with 11 bases separating them. CDR3 loop: CASSLDQGVTEAFF. In DNA form, the CDR3 reads TGCGCCAGCAGCTTGGATCAGGGTGTGACTGAAGCTTTCTTT.

The chain couples TRBV5-1 to TRBJ1-2, with D possibly TRBD1 on 5 matching bases. The CDR3 has 15 amino acids. Trimming took off 3 bases at V and 2 bases at J, with 14 bases between the two ends. CDR1 is SGHRS, CDR2 YFSETQ, per germline. The CDR3 reads CASSSSPTDNYGYTF. The CDR3 nucleotides read TGCGCCAGCAGCTCCTCCCCGACAGACAACTATGGCTACACCTTC.

This chain links TRBV18 with TRBJ2-5; TRBD1 agrees at 9 bases. CDR1 is KGHSH, CDR2 LQKENI, per germline. The V segment lost 0 bases and the J segment 3 bases; nucleotides outside the gene matches: 2. The CDR3 loop spans 15 amino acids. CDR3 protein: CASSPPGTGKETQYF. CDR3 nucleotide sequence: TGTGCCAGCTCACCACCCGGGACAGGGAAAGAGACCCAGTACTTC.

This clone has just a few counts. This chain uses TRBV4-1 with TRBJ1-5, with 7 bases lining up with TRBD1. The CDR3 is 18 amino acids. The V segment lost 0 bases and the J segment 4 bases; nucleotides outside the gene matches: 12. Germline lookup yields CDR1 MGHRA and CDR2 YSYEKL. The CDR3 region is CASSQELVRGIGNQPQHF. DNA for the CDR3: TGCGCCAGCAGCCAAGAACTCGTCAGGGGGATTGGTAATCAGCCCCAGCATTTT.

A few counts support this clone. The CDR3: CATGGRTDTQYF. CDR3 coding DNA: TGTGCCACGGGGGGGAGGACAGATACGCAGTATTTT. J is TRBJ2-3 and V is TRBV19, with 8 bases that match TRBD2. This CDR3 is built from 12 residues. V lost 10 bases to trimming and J lost 3 bases; unmatched junction nucleotides: 3. CDR1 LNHDA and CDR2 SQIVND come from the germline V gene (reference sequence).

V is TRBV7-8 and J is TRBJ1-1; no firm D call. CDR3 length equals 14 residues. From germline, CDR1 is SGHVS and CDR2 FQNEAQ. Trimming removed 5 bases at V and 3 bases at J, with 13 bases between. The CDR3 nucleotides are TGTGCCAGCAGCCTCATTACATCCGACACTGAAGCTTTCTTT. Translating it yields CASSLITSDTEAFF.

This chain links TRBV2 with TRBJ2-1; the D gene is possibly TRBD2 (6 bases). Between the trimmed V and J ends, which lost 6 bases and 8 bases, there was a span of 20 bases. Germline V gene sequence: CDR1 SNHLY, CDR2 FYNNEI. The CDR3 extends over 15 amino acids. The CDR3 DNA sequence: TGTGCCAGCAGCCTAGACGGAGGGCCTTCGGATGAGCAGTTCTTC. Translated, it gives CASSLDGGPSDEQFF. Combining the CDR3 with reference TRBV2 and TRBJ2-1 gives the whole variable domain EPEVTQTPSHQVTQMGQEVILRCVPISNHLYFYWYRQILGQKVEFLVSFYNNEISEKSEIFDDQFSVERPDGSNFTLKIRSTKLEDSAMYFCASSLDGGPSDEQFFGPGTRLTVL.

The J gene is TRBJ2-4, the V gene TRBV9; TRBD1 aligns across 8 bases. Germline-derived CDR1 and CDR2 are SGDLS and YYNGEE. The CDR3 is 14 amino acids. With 10 bases clipped from V and 0 bases from J, the junction kept 6 bases outside the gene matches. The CDR3 nucleotides read TGTGCCGGGTGCAGGGGGCAAGCCAAAAACATTCAGTACTTC. Amino acid sequence: CAGCRGQAKNIQYF.

This chain uses TRBV7-2 with TRBJ2-7; 10 nucleotides line up with TRBD2. The CDR3 is 15 amino acids. CDR1 is SGHTA and CDR2 is FQGNSA in the germline V gene. Losses at the gene ends were 4 bases for V and 5 bases for J; bases not matched to a gene: 8. For the CDR3, the DNA is TGTGCCAGCAGCTGGGGTGACCTAGCGGGGGACGAGCAGTACTTC. Protein product: CASSWGDLAGDEQYF.

V gene TRBV7-9 combines with J gene TRBJ1-4; 7 positions agree with TRBD1. This CDR3 region has 14 residues. J was trimmed by 9 bases and V by 5 bases; bases with no gene match: 9. CDR1 and CDR2 from the germline V gene are SEHNR and FQNEAQ (reference sequence). The CDR3 reads CASSPKTGVQKLFF. The CDR3 DNA follows: TGTGCCAGCAGCCCTAAAACAGGGGTTCAAAAACTGTTTTTT. The whole variable domain, filled in from reference TRBV7-9 and TRBJ1-4, reads DTGVSQNPRHKITKRGQNVTFRCDPISEHNRLYWYRQTLGQGPEFLTYFQNEAQLEKSRLLSDRFSAERPKGSFSTLEIQRTEQGDSAMYLCASSPKTGVQKLFFGSGTQLSVL.

The V and J genes are TRBV25-1 and TRBJ1-1; 7 bases line up with TRBD1. CDR1 and CDR2 from the germline V gene are MGHDK and SYGVNS. V trimming: 6 bases; J trimming: 2 bases; junction bases outside the gene matches: 6. This CDR3 is built from 14 residues. The CDR3 loop is CASRETGINTEAFF. CDR3 in DNA: TGTGCCAGCAGGGAGACAGGGATAAACACTGAAGCTTTCTTT.

This clone was found a few times. The CDR3 loop reads CASSDGTRGSTDTQYF. In nucleotides, the CDR3 is TGTGCCAGCAGTGACGGGACTAGAGGGAGCACAGATACGCAGTATTTT. The chain combines TRBV6-4 with TRBJ2-3; 8 bases fit TRBD2. This CDR3 contains 16 residues. Germline values: CDR1 MRHNA, CDR2 SNTAGT. V gave up 2 bases and J gave up 0 bases; unmatched junction bases: 4.

This clone was seen more than once but under ten times. The V gene is TRBV19, the J gene TRBJ2-2; 7 positions match TRBD1. The V and J ends lost 2 bases and 4 bases, in that order; junction bases with no gene match: 4. Germline CDR1 LNHDA, CDR2 SQIVND (reference sequence). CDR3 length: 15 amino acids. CDR3 protein: CASSIPGQPTGELFF. In nucleotides, the CDR3 is TGTGCCAGTAGTATACCGGGACAGCCCACCGGGGAGCTGTTTTTT.

J is TRBJ1-2 and V is TRBV6-1, with 9 bases identical to TRBD1. Germline CDR1 reads MNHNS; CDR2 reads SASEGT. The CDR3 is 14 amino acids. V shed 5 bases and J 5 bases; nucleotides not matched to a gene: 6. The CDR3 nucleotides read TGTGCCAGCAGTCCCGACAGGGGGAGGTATGGCTACACCTTC. Residues: CASSPDRGRYGYTF.